One and the same sample provided the 32 T cell receptor beta chains below, sequenced in a study of tumor-infiltrating lymphocytes in primary liver carcinoma. Total RNA amounting to roughly 0.5 ug was the source from which TCR beta cDNA was made with a constant-region primer. Sequencing libraries for TCR beta derived from three nested multiplex PCR rounds that used slightly modified ARM-PCR. The study ran its first two PCR rounds for approximately 10 cycles each, using TRBV1-TRBV30 forward primers and a C-beta reverse primer. TCRdb reprocessed the multiplex PCR reads with MiXCR, giving one entry per CDR3 protein. The table includes 310,000 or so distinct CDR3 sequences, roughly 61% detected once. Both blood RNA, taken from unsorted whole blood, and germline DNA were extracted. Sequencing was done on a sample of peripheral blood. The receptors were gathered from a man aged 35-49 years with primary liver carcinoma and hepatitis B virus infection.

A remark on this clonotype: Being one base from a much bigger clone, this may be a read error. The rearrangement links TRBV4-3 to TRBJ2-7; perhaps TRBD1 as D (6 bases). Germline V gene lookup returns CDR1 LGHNA and CDR2 YSLEER. The CDR3 covers 16 residues. V shed 4 bases and J shed 2 bases, with 18 bases lying between them. The CDR3 DNA follows: TGCGCCAGCAGCCTCCATCCCGCAGGGGTCCCCTACGAGCAGTACTTC. Translating it yields CASSLHPAGVPYEQYF.

Details on this clonotype: The germline gene is not matched at one end of the junction; a read error may be the cause. The J gene is TRBJ2-7, the V gene TRBV11-1, with TRBD2 matching 12 bases. The germline V gene encodes CDR1 SGHAT and CDR2 FQDESV (reference sequence). This CDR3 is built from 14 residues. The CDR3 protein is CTSSPGLAGYEQYF. The DNA for the CDR3 is TGTACCAGCAGCCCGGGACTAGCGGGCTACGAGCAGTATTTC.

As for this clonotype: At one end the junction does not follow the germline gene, possibly because of a read error. The chain couples TRBV14 to TRBJ2-1; D call uncertain. The CDR3 runs 13 residues. Germline V gives CDR1 SGHDN, CDR2 FVKESK. The CDR3 bases are TGTGCCAGCATCCAAGGAGACTACAATGAGCAGTTCTTC. Translated, it gives CASIQGDYNEQFF.

This chain joins TRBV9 and TRBJ2-1; 7 bases line up with TRBD2. The V gene end was trimmed by 0 bases and the J gene end by 5 bases; junction bases not matched to a gene: 17. The germline V gene has CDR1 SGDLS and CDR2 YYNGEE. The CDR3 has 19 residues. The CDR3 coding sequence is TGTGCCAGCAGCGTAGCCGGTGGCGTTGGCGGGAGAGGGAACAATGAGCAGTTCTTC. Its protein product is CASSVAGGVGGRGNNEQFF.

This clonotype came up a few times. The rearrangement uses TRBV5-1 and TRBJ2-1; a possible D gene is TRBD2 (5 bases). V lost 4 bases, J lost 13 bases, and 15 bases lay in between. The germline CDR1 and CDR2 sequences are SGHRS and YFSETQ. The CDR3 totals 12 residues. The CDR3, as DNA: TGCGCCAGCAGCACCTCGGACTCCCCTCAGTTCTTC. Translated, it gives CASSTSDSPQFF.

With regard to this clonotype: Germline and junction disagree at one end, which may indicate a read error. V gene TRBV6-1 combines with J gene TRBJ2-2; a possible D gene is TRBD1 (6 bases). From germline, CDR1 is MNHNS and CDR2 SASEGT. The CDR3 sequence is 14 residues long. The CDR3 nucleotides are TGTGACAGCAGTGTGAGGACAGACACCGGGGAGCTGTTTTTT. Its translation: CDSSVRTDTGELFF.

V is TRBV2 and J is TRBJ1-6; 9 bases are a match to TRBD1. The CDR3 has 15 amino acids. Germline V gene sequence: CDR1 SNHLY, CDR2 FYNNEI. The junction had 8 bases not matched to a gene; V was cut back by 6 bases and J by 8 bases. In DNA, the CDR3 is TGTGCCAGCAGAATACAGGGGGCCGGGGATTCACCCCTCCACTTT. This codes for CASRIQGAGDSPLHF.

The DNA of the CDR3 is TGTGCCAGCAGCTTTGACGGGAGTGGCACAGGGGAGCTGTTTTTT. Protein product: CASSFDGSGTGELFF. This rearrangement joins TRBV11-3 to TRBJ2-2; a weak D match, TRBD2 (6 bases). Germline lookup yields CDR1 SGHNT and CDR2 YENEEA. Trimming pared 3 bases from V and 8 bases from J, leaving 16 bases between. The CDR3 consists of 15 residues.

This clonotype was seen a handful of times. J is TRBJ2-3 and V is TRBV12-3 or TRBV12-4, with 8 nucleotides matching TRBD1. V dropped 3 bases and J dropped 4; count of bases not matched to a gene: 3. There are 14 residues in the CDR3. CDR3 nucleotides: TGTGCCAGCAGTTTGGGGACAGGTCCAGATACGCAGTATTTT. Residues: CASSLGTGPDTQYF.

Concerning this clonotype: The CDR3 ends on some other residue instead of the conserved phenylalanine or tryptophan, so this is likely a read error. V usage is TRBV4-2 and J usage is TRBJ2-5, with 8 bases identical to TRBD2. J lost 2 bases, V lost 5 bases, and 13 bases had no gene match. The CDR3 sequence is 17 residues long. Germline values: CDR1 LGHNA, CDR2 YNFKEQ. CDR3: CASSVIPGGTRQETQYY. The CDR3 DNA follows: TGTGCCAGCAGCGTGATCCCCGGGGGGACTAGACAAGAGACCCAGTACTAC.

This clonotype was recorded only once. The CDR3 does not end in the conserved phenylalanine or tryptophan, so this is likely a read error. Because the CDR3's place on the DNA is in doubt, the DNA is left out and the CDR3 is given as listed by TCRdb. The V call is TRBV11-2, the J call TRBJ2-1; the table's TRBD2 call for D was not verified on the DNA. The length of the CDR3 is 16 amino acids, counting both ends. Per germline, CDR1 SGHAT and CDR2 FQNNGV. The CDR3 loop reads CASSPAGLVGRNEHFL.

Details on this clonotype: Just one base apart from a much larger clone, this may be a read error. The chain links TRBV6-2 or TRBV6-3 to TRBJ2-1; D not resolved. CDR3 length equals 13 residues. Germline CDR1 and CDR2: MNHEY and SVGEGT. Trimming shortened V by 7 bases and J by 8 bases, and 15 bases separated the two germline ends. CDR3 DNA sequence: TGTGCCAGCATACCTACCTTTTTAGATGAGCAGTTCTTC. Amino acid sequence: CASIPTFLDEQFF.

Worth noting for this clonotype: A read error may be the cause here, since a much bigger clone is one base away. V usage is TRBV6-1 and J usage is TRBJ1-1; weak D call: TRBD1 (5 bases). Germline CDR1 MNHNS, CDR2 SASEGT. There are 18 residues in the CDR3. DNA of the CDR3: TGTGCCAGCAGTGAAGCCGCGGACTTAGGACACCCGAACACTGAAGCTTACTTT. Amino acid sequence: CASSEAADLGHPNTEAYF.

The V call is TRBV6-5, the J call TRBJ2-7; 8 bases agree with TRBD2. J was trimmed by 1 base and V by 2 bases; bases with no gene match: 7. This CDR3 is built from 16 residues. CDR1 and CDR2 from the germline V gene are MNHEY and SVGAGI. CDR3 amino acids: CASSYAGLGRSYEQYF. The CDR3 DNA is TGTGCCAGCAGTTACGCGGGACTAGGAAGGTCCTACGAGCAGTACTTC.

Turning to this clonotype: One junction end does not reproduce the germline sequence, and a read error may be involved. This sequence joins TRBV4-1 and TRBJ2-5; D ambiguous. This CDR3 comprises 15 residues. Germline V gene lookup returns CDR1 MGHRA and CDR2 YSYEKL. CDR3 residues: CASIQDHRAQETQYF. CDR3 DNA sequence: TGCGCCAGCATCCAAGACCACAGAGCGCAAGAGACCCAGTACTTC.

The chain recombines TRBV5-6 with TRBJ2-5; D call uncertain. Germline CDR1 reads SGHDT; CDR2 reads YYEEEE. The CDR3 runs 12 residues. Trimming cost V 6 bases and J 2 bases, with 8 bases left between them. The CDR3 is CASIWGQETQYF. CDR3 DNA sequence: TGTGCCAGCATCTGGGGACAAGAGACCCAGTACTTC.

The table lists this clonotype with a few counts. The chain carries TRBV6-5 and TRBJ1-5; D gene ambiguous. The CDR3 has 14 amino acids. Germline V gene data show CDR1 as MNHEY and CDR2 as SVGAGI. V dropped 0 bases and J dropped 6 bases, with 9 bases sitting between them. CDR3 DNA: TGTGCCAGCAGTTACTCTCGTAGGCGTCAGCCCCAGCATTTT. It translates to CASSYSRRRQPQHF.

This chain uses TRBV5-1 with TRBJ2-2; D call uncertain. The CDR3 length is 15 residues. Germline V CDR1 and CDR2: SGHRS, YFSETQ. V lost 3 bases to trimming and J lost 2 bases, with 11 bases between them. DNA of the CDR3: TGCGCCAGCAGCTACGCCGTGACTAACACCGGGGAGCTGTTTTTT. Encoded protein: CASSYAVTNTGELFF.

The J gene is TRBJ2-5, the V gene TRBV6-5; 13 nucleotides align to TRBD2. The CDR3 extends over 15 amino acids. The germline V gene has CDR1 MNHEY and CDR2 SVGAGI. The trim removed 7 bases at V and 7 bases at J, leaving 9 bases unmatched. The CDR3 DNA reads as TGTGCCAGCACCAAGGGACTAGCGGGGTCGGGGACCCAGTACTTC. It encodes CASTKGLAGSGTQYF.

Note on this clonotype: Being one base from a much bigger clone, this may be a read error. This chain connects TRBV6-2 or TRBV6-3 to TRBJ2-3; 11 nucleotides align to TRBD2. The CDR3 totals 17 residues. Germline lookup yields CDR1 MNHEY and CDR2 SVGEGT. CDR3 amino acids: CASIYELAGVRTDTQYF. CDR3 DNA: TGTGCCAGCATTTACGAACTAGCGGGAGTCAGGACAGATACGCAGTATTTT.

This clonotype was seen more than once but under ten times. A read error is possible here, since a much larger clone lies one base away. The chain has TRBV6-6 and TRBJ2-1; D not resolved. Germline-derived CDR1 and CDR2 are MNHNY and SVGAGI (reference sequence). The CDR3 runs 11 residues. CDR3 nucleotides: TGTGTCAGCAGTTACCAGGATGAGCAGTTCTTC. This codes for CVSSYQDEQFF.

A note on this clonotype: This may be a read error: a much more frequent sequence differs by one nucleotide. The gene calls are TRBV14 and TRBJ2-1; the D call may be TRBD1 or TRBD2 (6 bases each). CDR1 and CDR2 from the germline V gene are SGHDN and FVKESK. The CDR3 spans 15 residues. CDR3 amino acids: CVSSQEGGSYNEQFF. CDR3 DNA sequence: TGTGTCAGCAGCCAAGAGGGGGGCTCCTACAATGAGCAGTTCTTC.

The chain joins TRBV10-1 to TRBJ2-5, with D unresolved. The CDR3 is 14 amino acids. With 3 bases removed from V and 4 bases from J, the gap between germline ends came to 12 bases. The germline V gene has CDR1 WNHNN and CDR2 SYGVQD (reference sequence). Here the CDR3 reads CASSDAVMRETQYF. The CDR3 bases are TGCGCCAGCAGTGATGCGGTTATGCGAGAGACCCAGTACTTC.

Comments on this clonotype: Germline and junction disagree at one end, which may indicate a read error. The chain uses TRBV6-2 or TRBV6-3 and TRBJ2-1; D is unclear. This CDR3 is 15 amino acids long. In germline, CDR1 is MNHEY, CDR2 SVGEGT. CDR3 nucleotides: TGTGCCTGCAGTTACTCGACCCTCTGGACCGGTGAGCAGTTCTTC. Its translation is CACSYSTLWTGEQFF.

The V call is TRBV5-6, the J call TRBJ2-7; 12 positions match TRBD2. The CDR3 length is 14 residues. Germline V gives CDR1 SGHDT, CDR2 YYEEEE. V dropped 4 bases and J dropped 6; count of bases not matched to a gene: 5. The CDR3 here is CASSKWGLAGEQYF. In DNA, the CDR3 is TGTGCCAGCAGCAAATGGGGACTAGCGGGCGAGCAGTACTTC.

The chain is built from TRBV12-3 or TRBV12-4 and TRBJ2-6, with a weak D call TRBD1 (5 bases). V shed 2 bases and J shed 16 bases, with 21 bases lying between them. This CDR3 spans 15 amino acids. The CDR3 reads CASSLQAAGANFLTF. The CDR3 DNA is TGTGCCAGCAGTTTACAGGCCGCTGGGGCCAACTTTCTGACTTTC.

The rearrangement joins TRBV5-6 to TRBJ1-1; D is ambiguous. Germline-derived CDR1 and CDR2 are SGHDT and YYEEEE. V lost 5 bases to trimming and J lost 4 bases, with 12 bases between them. The CDR3 is made up of 13 amino acids. The CDR3 spells CASREGGLTEAFF. CDR3 coding DNA: TGTGCCAGCAGGGAAGGTGGGCTCACTGAAGCTTTCTTT.

To note about this clonotype: This clone may be a read error of a much larger clone one base away. V usage is TRBV6-5 and J usage is TRBJ1-1; D gene uncertain. Germline-derived CDR1 and CDR2 are MNHEY and SVGAGI. The CDR3 has 16 amino acids. This CDR3 reads CASSHMDVSMNTETFF. The CDR3 region has the DNA TGTGCCAGCAGTCATATGGACGTGAGCATGAACACTGAAACTTTCTTT.

With regard to this clonotype: Given a much more abundant clone one base away, this may be a read error. The V gene is TRBV12-3 or TRBV12-4, the J gene TRBJ2-1, with 9 bases matching TRBD1. The V segment lost 8 bases and the J segment 6 bases; nucleotides outside the gene matches: 14. The CDR3 length is 16 residues. CDR3: CASDLVPGQGANEQFF. CDR3 DNA sequence: TGTGCCAGCGATCTTGTTCCGGGACAGGGTGCCAATGAGCAGTTCTTC.

V gene TRBV6-1 combines with J gene TRBJ2-3; TRBD2 matches at 11 bases. Unmatched junction bases numbered 4, after V lost 3 bases and J lost 2 bases. This CDR3 region has 16 residues. Germline V gene data show CDR1 as MNHNS and CDR2 as SASEGT. CDR3 bases: TGTGCCAGCAGTGAGCGACTAGCGGGGAACACAGATACGCAGTATTTT. Protein sequence: CASSERLAGNTDTQYF.

This clonotype was detected only once. This chain uses TRBV28 with TRBJ2-2; D is ambiguous. The CDR3 contains 11 residues. Trimming removed 5 bases from V and 9 bases from J, with 7 bases in between. The germline V gene encodes CDR1 MDHEN and CDR2 SYDVKM. CDR3 nucleotide sequence: TGTGCCAGCAGTGCAATGCGGGAGCTGTTTTTT. Translation: CASSAMRELFF.

The V call is TRBV4-1, the J call TRBJ2-7; D is unresolved. V lost 3 bases and J 4 bases, leaving 10 bases between the germline ends. In germline, CDR1 is MGHRA, CDR2 YSYEKL. This CDR3 comprises 13 residues. CDR3 coding DNA: TGCGCCAGCAGCCACACCAACGGTTACGAGCAGTACTTC. Its protein product is CASSHTNGYEQYF.